The sequence of this T cell receptor (beta chain) was determined in a study of cytomegalovirus exposure and HLA in healthy donors. V gave up 5 bases and J gave up 0 bases, with 13 bases separating them. The CDR3 is 15 residues long. Germline assignment: CDR1 MNHEY and CDR2 SVGAGI. This clone came up a few times. The PCR contained 60 Vbeta and 13 Jbeta primers. The repertoire was sequenced with immunoSEQ multiplex PCR; TCRdb's copy has only in-frame clones and lacks some. The data contain 180,000 or so clones, over 70% of them singletons. The chain combines TRBV6-5 with TRBJ1-1, with a weak D call TRBD1 (6 bases). Sequenced: PBMCs. The TCR sequence derives from a male donor in good health and CMV-seronegative. The CDR3 DNA sequence: TGTGCCAGCAGTCCGTACAGGGCTATGAACACTGAAGCTTTCTTT. This translates into CASSPYRAMNTEAFF.